The rows below give T cell receptor beta chains drawn from one sample of a study of human T cells and chemical hapten exposure. TCRdb reanalysed the RACE reads using MiXCR and keeps one entry per CDR3 protein. This table holds around 80,000 distinct CDR3 sequences, under 10% found once. The sample consisted of whole blood. The receptors derive from a male donor in good health. Some clones in this sample may be carry-over from other donors' samples. The CDR3 runs from the conserved cysteine through the conserved F or W. D genes are given only for firm matches.

CDR3aa: CASSLAASLSNEQFF
v_gene: TRBV7-8
j_gene: TRBJ2-1
len: 15
d_gene: .

CDR3aa: CASGSDGRDNQPQHF
v_gene: TRBV2
j_gene: TRBJ1-5
len: 15
d_gene: .

CDR3aa: CASSPPGPRRGYTF
v_gene: TRBV27
j_gene: TRBJ1-2
len: 14
d_gene: .

CDR3aa: CASSSDGDRLTGELFF
v_gene: TRBV6-5
j_gene: TRBJ2-2
len: 16
d_gene: TRBD1

CDR3aa: CASSGARLYEQYF
v_gene: TRBV6-5
j_gene: TRBJ2-7
len: 13
d_gene: .

CDR3aa: CASSLDRDRFSGANVLTF
v_gene: TRBV27
j_gene: TRBJ2-6
len: 18
d_gene: TRBD1

CDR3aa: CSVDSQNYGYTF
v_gene: TRBV29-1
j_gene: TRBJ1-2
len: 12
d_gene: .

CDR3aa: CASMAPAGGSGNTIYF
v_gene: TRBV6-1
j_gene: TRBJ1-3
len: 16
d_gene: .

CDR3aa: CASSQVDRGPAEAFF
v_gene: TRBV3-1
j_gene: TRBJ1-1
len: 15
d_gene: TRBD1

CDR3aa: CAIRRGGQGANQPQHF
v_gene: TRBV2
j_gene: TRBJ1-5
len: 16
d_gene: TRBD1

CDR3aa: CSARAGQANSPLHF
v_gene: TRBV20-1
j_gene: TRBJ1-6
len: 14
d_gene: .

CDR3aa: CASTRLAGDLDEQFF
v_gene: TRBV6-4
j_gene: TRBJ2-1
len: 15
d_gene: TRBD2

CDR3aa: CAIQKGLPGTDTQYF
v_gene: TRBV10-3
j_gene: TRBJ2-3
len: 15
d_gene: .

CDR3aa: CASSPGQGIGEQFF
v_gene: TRBV7-9
j_gene: TRBJ2-1
len: 14
d_gene: TRBD1

CDR3aa: CASSQVQGETQYF
v_gene: TRBV4-3
j_gene: TRBJ2-5
len: 13
d_gene: .

CDR3aa: CASSPRVGGVYSNQPQHF
v_gene: TRBV5-1
j_gene: TRBJ1-5
len: 18
d_gene: .

CDR3aa: CASSIPSSYEQYF
v_gene: TRBV19
j_gene: TRBJ2-7
len: 13
d_gene: .

CDR3aa: CATSTGQGDEQFF
v_gene: TRBV15
j_gene: TRBJ2-1
len: 13
d_gene: TRBD1

CDR3aa: CASSFGVGAHEQYF
v_gene: TRBV7-9
j_gene: TRBJ2-7
len: 14
d_gene: .

CDR3aa: CAISESGGSYNEQFF
v_gene: TRBV10-3
j_gene: TRBJ2-1
len: 15
d_gene: .

CDR3aa: CASSRETNYGYTF
v_gene: TRBV7-9
j_gene: TRBJ1-2
len: 13
d_gene: .

CDR3aa: CSAPGQLNTEAFF
v_gene: TRBV20-1
j_gene: TRBJ1-1
len: 13
d_gene: TRBD1

CDR3aa: CASSLRNSNQPQHF
v_gene: TRBV7-2
j_gene: TRBJ1-5
len: 14
d_gene: .

CDR3aa: CASNRSFHEQYF
v_gene: TRBV4-1
j_gene: TRBJ2-7
len: 12
d_gene: .

CDR3aa: CASSPTGTGANYGYTF
v_gene: TRBV11-1
j_gene: TRBJ1-2
len: 16
d_gene: TRBD1

CDR3aa: CSVGISGSVTGELFF
v_gene: TRBV29-1
j_gene: TRBJ2-2
len: 15
d_gene: TRBD2

CDR3aa: CASGVGAGMNTGELFF
v_gene: TRBV10-2
j_gene: TRBJ2-2
len: 16
d_gene: .

CDR3aa: CASFESSGANVLTF
v_gene: TRBV5-1
j_gene: TRBJ2-6
len: 14
d_gene: .

CDR3aa: CASTSTGKRDGSGANVLTF
v_gene: TRBV7-8
j_gene: TRBJ2-6
len: 19
d_gene: TRBD1

CDR3aa: CASFEALAGVNTQYF
v_gene: TRBV13
j_gene: TRBJ2-3
len: 15
d_gene: TRBD2

CDR3aa: CASSFPTPSYGYTF
v_gene: TRBV28
j_gene: TRBJ1-2
len: 14
d_gene: .

CDR3aa: CASRRGGADTEAFF
v_gene: TRBV7-9
j_gene: TRBJ1-1
len: 14
d_gene: TRBD1

CDR3aa: CASSYSTVGSSGNTIYF
v_gene: TRBV11-2
j_gene: TRBJ1-3
len: 17
d_gene: .

CDR3aa: CASSVDRGNQPQHF
v_gene: TRBV7-2
j_gene: TRBJ1-5
len: 14
d_gene: TRBD1

CDR3aa: CASSLGTDSGYEQYF
v_gene: TRBV7-2
j_gene: TRBJ2-7
len: 15
d_gene: TRBD1

CDR3aa: CASSRDRGRSQYF
v_gene: TRBV27
j_gene: TRBJ2-3
len: 13
d_gene: TRBD1

CDR3aa: CATSAGRGYPQETQYF
v_gene: TRBV24-1
j_gene: TRBJ2-5
len: 16
d_gene: .

CDR3aa: CASSVEGALSNQPQHF
v_gene: TRBV6-1
j_gene: TRBJ1-5
len: 16
d_gene: .

CDR3aa: CASRPTLGQAALNEQFF
v_gene: TRBV6-2/TRBV6-3
j_gene: TRBJ2-1
len: 17
d_gene: TRBD1

CDR3aa: CASSLQGGDTQYF
v_gene: TRBV5-1
j_gene: TRBJ2-3
len: 13
d_gene: .

CDR3aa: CASSSNSGGSSYEQYF
v_gene: TRBV5-1
j_gene: TRBJ2-7
len: 16
d_gene: TRBD2

CDR3aa: CASSPTDSSRSPLHF
v_gene: TRBV18
j_gene: TRBJ1-6
len: 15
d_gene: .

CDR3aa: CASSQDRVSYNEQFF
v_gene: TRBV6-1
j_gene: TRBJ2-1
len: 15
d_gene: TRBD1

CDR3aa: CASGLSRQGYNEQFF
v_gene: TRBV12-5
j_gene: TRBJ2-1
len: 15
d_gene: TRBD1

CDR3aa: CSVEESTNTEAFF
v_gene: TRBV29-1
j_gene: TRBJ1-1
len: 13
d_gene: .

CDR3aa: CASSPRTGSAYNEQFF
v_gene: TRBV2
j_gene: TRBJ2-1
len: 16
d_gene: TRBD1